This TCR beta chain is from a study of T cells in Graves' hyperthyroidism and ophthalmopathy. Study-wide points: Ophthalmopathy was predicted by the model a median of approximately 6.6 months ahead of onset. Most clonotypes that expanded in the thyroid above 0.001 also showed up in blood.

The investigators amplified TCR beta CDR3 regions from RNA transcripts. Initially, a first-round RT-PCR of the TCR CDR3 employed the HTBI primer set. TCRdb independently ran MiXCR on the multiplex PCR reads; one entry per CDR3 protein. The data show hundreds of thousands of distinct CDR3 sequences, 45% seen once. Diagnosis relied on clinical symptoms, serum thyroxine and TRAb, thyroid ultrasound and orbital computed tomography. This clonotype was detected a few times. Its specificity is not known. The source is an adult man with Graves' disease, either hyperthyroidism or ophthalmopathy (not recorded which). Sequenced sample: peripheral blood or thyroid tissue (not recorded which).

The CDR3 nucleotides read TGTGCCAGCAGCTACCGGACGGTTACTTATGGCTACACCTTC. Its protein is CASSYRTVTYGYTF. V gene TRBV7-8 combines with J gene TRBJ1-2; unclear D gene. Germline CDR1 and CDR2: SGHVS and FQNEAQ. CDR3 size: 14 residues. V dropped 4 bases and J dropped 5 bases, with 14 bases sitting between them.